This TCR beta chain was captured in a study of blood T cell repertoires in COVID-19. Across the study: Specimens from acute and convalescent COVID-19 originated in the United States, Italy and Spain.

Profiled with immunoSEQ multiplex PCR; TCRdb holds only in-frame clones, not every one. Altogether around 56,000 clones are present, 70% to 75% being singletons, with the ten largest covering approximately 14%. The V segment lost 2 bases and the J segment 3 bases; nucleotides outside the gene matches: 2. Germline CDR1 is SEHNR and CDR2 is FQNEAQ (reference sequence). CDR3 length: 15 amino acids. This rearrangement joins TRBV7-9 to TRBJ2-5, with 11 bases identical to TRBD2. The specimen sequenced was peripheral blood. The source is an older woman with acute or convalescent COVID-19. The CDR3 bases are TGTGCCAGCAGCTTAACGACTAGCGGGAAAGAGACCCAGTACTTC. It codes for CASSLTTSGKETQYF. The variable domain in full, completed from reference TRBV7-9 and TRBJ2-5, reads DTGVSQNPRHKITKRGQNVTFRCDPISEHNRLYWYRQTLGQGPEFLTYFQNEAQLEKSRLLSDRFSAERPKGSFSTLEIQRTEQGDSAMYLCASSLTTSGKETQYFGPGTRLLVL.